Each of the 25 T cell receptor beta chains below was sequenced from the same sample in a study of regulatory T cells in long-lasting Graves disease. Investigators prepared the TCR beta libraries by applying iRepertoire HTBI primers and Arm-PCR of CDR3 regions. TCRdb itself ran the multiplex PCR reads through MiXCR, one entry per CDR3 protein. Of about 530,000 distinct CDR3 sequences in the sample, roughly a sixth were seen once. Time point specified: newly diagnosed GD, antithyroid drugs for less than 3 months. RNA extracted from PBMCs served as the sequencing template. Separately, the same data were catalogued under a study of T cells in Graves' hyperthyroidism and ophthalmopathy.

This specimen was peripheral blood mononuclear cells (PBMCs), taken at new diagnosis, from a patient treated with antithyroid drugs. The receptors stem from a woman aged 40-65 years with Graves disease.

This clonotype was seen many times. The rearrangement joins TRBV27 to TRBJ1-2; no clear D. Trimming removed 6 bases from V and 8 bases from J, with 16 bases in between. CDR3 length equals 13 residues. Germline CDR1 and CDR2: MNHEY and SMNVEV (reference sequence). CDR3: CASRPTDLRGYTF. The CDR3 DNA reads TGTGCCAGCAGACCTACCGATCTGAGGGGCTACACCTTC.

There are a few counts of this clonotype. The rearrangement joins TRBV10-3 to TRBJ1-6; the D is unclear. Germline CDR1 is ENHRY and CDR2 is SYGVKD. CDR3 length: 14 amino acids. Trimming pared 3 bases from V and 9 bases from J, leaving 12 bases between. CDR3: CAISDDRRASPLHF. CDR3 DNA: TGTGCCATCAGTGACGACCGGAGGGCTTCACCCCTCCACTTT.

The rearrangement links TRBV10-3 to TRBJ1-1; 7 bases are shared with TRBD1. The CDR3 runs to 14 residues. The germline gives CDR1 ENHRY, CDR2 SYGVKD. V shed 6 bases and J 2 bases; nucleotides not matched to a gene: 6. This chain's CDR3 is CAISLTGVNTEAFF. The DNA for the CDR3 is TGTGCCATCAGCTTAACAGGGGTAAACACTGAAGCTTTCTTT.

This clonotype has more than one count but fewer than ten. This sequence joins TRBV6-9 and TRBJ1-4; no definite D call. V was pared by 3 bases and J by 8 bases, with 13 bases between. The germline V gene encodes CDR1 MNHGY and CDR2 SVAAGI. The CDR3 extends over 14 amino acids. DNA for the CDR3: TGTGCCAGCAGTTACTCTCTAAAATACGAAAAACTGTTTTTT. Translation gives CASSYSLKYEKLFF.

The chain joins TRBV6-5 to TRBJ1-4, with D uncertain. Germline V CDR1 and CDR2: MNHEY, SVGAGI. Trimming shortened V by 2 bases and J by 8 bases, and 0 bases separated the two germline ends. The CDR3 sequence is 10 residues long. For the CDR3, the DNA is TGTGCCAGCAGTTACGAAAAACTGTTTTTT. Amino acid sequence: CASSYEKLFF.

The rearrangement uses TRBV7-9 and TRBJ2-4; D unclear. CDR1 SEHNR and CDR2 FQNEAQ come from the germline V gene (reference sequence). Trimming pared 1 base from V and 0 bases from J, leaving 7 bases between. The CDR3 spans 15 residues. The CDR3 loop reads CASSLDQLAKNIQYF. The CDR3, as DNA: TGTGCCAGCAGCTTAGATCAGCTAGCCAAAAACATTCAGTACTTC.

This clonotype was seen at least ten times. This chain links TRBV27 with TRBJ1-2; 8 bases align to TRBD1. This CDR3 spans 14 amino acids. Germline CDR1 reads MNHEY; CDR2 reads SMNVEV (reference sequence). V was clipped by 6 bases and J by 4 bases; unmatched bases: 7. The CDR3 is CASRKGQGAYGYTF. In DNA form, the CDR3 reads TGTGCCAGCAGAAAAGGGCAGGGGGCCTATGGCTACACCTTC.

The table lists this clonotype with many counts. Here the CDR3 reads CATSDLPTGVLGYNEQFF. CDR3 in DNA: TGTGCCACCAGTGATTTGCCTACAGGGGTTCTTGGTTACAATGAGCAGTTCTTC. The J gene is TRBJ2-1, the V gene TRBV24-1, with 7 bases fitting TRBD1. The CDR3 is 18 amino acids. Germline V gene data show CDR1 as KGHDR and CDR2 as SFDVKD. The junction had 11 bases not matched to a gene; V was cut back by 0 bases and J by 4 bases.

This clonotype was detected ten times or more. The genes are TRBV12-3 or TRBV12-4 and TRBJ2-7; 7 bases match TRBD1. The CDR3 consists of 15 residues. V shed 6 bases, J shed 6 bases, and the junction held 14 bases outside the gene matches. The CDR3 bases are TGTGCCAGCAGCTCGAACAGGGGACACTCTCGCGAGCAGTACTTC. Its translation is CASSSNRGHSREQYF.

This clonotype was seen repeatedly, ten times or more. This chain uses TRBV15 with TRBJ2-3; TRBD2 matches 8 bases. This CDR3 comprises 13 residues. V was pared by 3 bases and J by 10 bases, with 6 bases of the junction left unmatched. In germline, CDR1 is LNHNV, CDR2 YYDKDF (reference sequence). The CDR3 reads CATSRPLAGSQYF. The CDR3 DNA reads as TGTGCCACCAGCAGGCCCCTAGCGGGCTCGCAGTATTTT. The whole variable domain, filled in from reference TRBV15 and TRBJ2-3, reads DAMVIQNPRYQVTQFGKPVTLSCSQTLNHNVMYWYQQKSSQAPKLLFHYYDKDFNNEADTPDNFQSRRPNTSFCFLDIRSPGLGDTAMYLCATSRPLAGSQYFGPGTRLTVL.

This clonotype was observed at least ten times. The chain is built from TRBV5-5 and TRBJ2-1; 7 positions agree with TRBD1. This CDR3 has 17 amino acids. Germline V gene lookup returns CDR1 SGHKS and CDR2 YYEKEE (reference sequence). The V gene end was trimmed by 4 bases and the J gene end by 0 bases; junction bases not matched to a gene: 10. The CDR3 protein is CASSVRQGVSSYNEQFF. The DNA for the CDR3 is TGTGCCAGCAGCGTGCGACAGGGCGTGAGCTCCTACAATGAGCAGTTCTTC.

This clonotype has a count of ten or more. This chain joins TRBV11-2 and TRBJ2-7; D unclear. Germline loops: CDR1 SGHAT, CDR2 FQNNGV. This CDR3 has 14 residues. With 1 base removed from V and 4 bases from J, the gap between germline ends came to 11 bases. In DNA form, the CDR3 reads TGTGCCAGCAGCTTAGTTCCGACTGGGTACGAGCAGTACTTC. It encodes CASSLVPTGYEQYF.

The J gene is TRBJ1-5, the V gene TRBV19; tentatively, D is TRBD1 (6 bases). Germline V gives CDR1 LNHDA, CDR2 SQIVND (reference sequence). V lost 9 bases to trimming and J lost 3 bases, with 9 bases between them. The CDR3 sequence is 12 residues long. DNA of the CDR3: TGTGCCAGCGGACAGATCAATCAGCCCCAGCATTTT. Protein product: CASGQINQPQHF.

The chain combines TRBV20-1 with TRBJ1-6, with 7 bases matching TRBD1. Germline V gene data show CDR1 as DFQATT and CDR2 as SNEGSKA (reference sequence). The CDR3 length is 13 residues. The trim removed 2 bases at V and 6 bases at J, leaving 1 base unmatched. CDR3 in DNA: TGCAGTGCTAGACAGGGGGGTAATTCACCCCTCCACTTT. Translating gives CSARQGGNSPLHF.

This clonotype was counted at least ten times. The chain recombines TRBV11-2 with TRBJ1-1; weak D call: TRBD1 (5 bases). Trimming pared 4 bases from V and 5 bases from J, leaving 14 bases between. CDR1 SGHAT and CDR2 FQNNGV come from the germline V gene. The CDR3 has 14 amino acids. The CDR3 nucleotides are TGTGCCAGCAGCTCCAACCGGGGGTGGACTGAAGCTTTCTTT. Residues: CASSSNRGWTEAFF.

This clonotype showed up many times. J is TRBJ2-3 and V is TRBV10-3; D is ambiguous. V shed 2 bases and J shed 5 bases, with 8 bases lying between them. This CDR3 is 13 amino acids long. Looked up from germline, CDR1 is ENHRY and CDR2 is SYGVKD. CDR3 DNA sequence: TGTGCCATCAGTGAGGTAGGACGAGATACGCAGTATTTT. This gives the protein CAISEVGRDTQYF.

The chain couples TRBV6-2 or TRBV6-3 to TRBJ2-7; D gene uncertain. Trimming shortened V by 4 bases and J by 4 bases, and 8 bases separated the two germline ends. Per the germline V gene, CDR1 is MNHEY and CDR2 is SVGEGT. This CDR3 is 12 amino acids long. In DNA, the CDR3 is TGTGCCAGCAGTTTCACAGAGTACGAGCAGTACTTC. Translated: CASSFTEYEQYF.

The gene calls are TRBV15 and TRBJ1-2; 7 bases match TRBD1. This CDR3 is built from 14 residues. CDR1 and CDR2 from the germline V gene are LNHNV and YYDKDF (reference sequence). J was trimmed by 6 bases and V by 4 bases; bases with no gene match: 8. The CDR3 DNA reads TGTGCCACCAGCACCTCCGGGACAGTAAATGGCTACACCTTC. This sequence encodes CATSTSGTVNGYTF.

The V call is TRBV5-1, the J call TRBJ2-6; the D is unclear. Looked up from germline, CDR1 is SGHRS and CDR2 is YFSETQ. Trimming left V 7 bases short and J 5 bases short, with 13 bases between. The CDR3 runs 14 residues. This chain's CDR3 is CASRALPWANVLTF. DNA for the CDR3: TGCGCCAGCCGGGCCTTGCCCTGGGCCAACGTCCTGACTTTC. Looking up the rest from reference TRBV5-1 and TRBJ2-6 gives the full variable domain: KAGVTQTPRYLIKTRGQQVTLSCSPISGHRSVSWYQQTPGQGLQFLFEYFSETQRNKGNFPGRFSGRQFSNSRSEMNVSTLELGDSALYLCASRALPWANVLTFGAGSRLTVL.

The chain carries TRBV18 and TRBJ2-6; D remains ambiguous. This CDR3 has 16 residues. The germline V and J ends were trimmed by 4 bases and 1 base, with 11 bases remaining between them. Germline CDR1 and CDR2: KGHSH and LQKENI. The CDR3 loop reads CASSRGSSSGANVLTF. Written as DNA, the CDR3 is TGTGCCAGCTCACGAGGCTCCTCTTCTGGGGCCAACGTCCTGACTTTC. Full variable domain (missing parts from reference TRBV18 and TRBJ2-6): NAGVMQNPRHLVRRRGQEARLRCSPMKGHSHVYWYRQLPEEGLKFMVYLQKENIIDESGMPKERFSAEFPKEGPSILRIQQVVRGDSAAYFCASSRGSSSGANVLTFGAGSRLTVL.

With regard to this clonotype: A read error likely explains this, since a far larger clone differs by one base. V usage is TRBV20-1 and J usage is TRBJ2-1, with 7 positions matching TRBD2. The DNA end is more similar to TRBJ2-5, so the J call may be wrong. The germline V gene has CDR1 DFQATT and CDR2 SNEGSKA (reference sequence). The CDR3 extends over 13 amino acids. CDR3 nucleotides: TGCAGTGCTAGTCGGGGGGAGCAAGAGACCCAGTACTTC. This encodes CSASRGEQETQYF.

The CDR3 nucleotides read TGTGCCAGTAGCAAAAGCGGACCCTTCACAGATACGCAGTATTTT. Encoded protein: CASSKSGPFTDTQYF. This sequence joins TRBV19 and TRBJ2-3; TRBD2 might be the D (5 bases). The CDR3 sequence is 15 residues long. Trimming cost V 6 bases and J 2 bases, with 15 bases left between them. Germline V gives CDR1 LNHDA, CDR2 SQIVND (reference sequence).

The chain combines TRBV20-1 with TRBJ2-2; D ambiguous. CDR3 size: 11 residues. V shed 6 bases and J shed 7 bases, with 9 bases lying between them. Per germline, CDR1 DFQATT and CDR2 SNEGSKA (reference sequence). CDR3 sequence: CSAVLSGELFF. In DNA form, the CDR3 reads TGCAGTGCGGTATTAAGCGGGGAGCTGTTTTTT.

The rearrangement joins TRBV7-2 to TRBJ1-5; D uncertain. From germline, CDR1 is SGHTA and CDR2 FQGNSA. Trimming removed 1 base from V and 7 bases from J, with 8 bases in between. CDR3 length: 13 amino acids. The CDR3 sequence is CASSLEVEQPQHF. The CDR3, as DNA: TGTGCCAGCAGCTTAGAAGTGGAGCAGCCCCAGCATTTT.

The chain recombines TRBV19 with TRBJ2-1; D is undetermined. CDR3 size: 12 residues. V shed 6 bases and J shed 3 bases, with 6 bases lying between them. Germline CDR1 is LNHDA and CDR2 is SQIVND (reference sequence). Here the CDR3 reads CASRNSYNEQFF. The DNA for the CDR3 is TGTGCCAGTAGGAACAGCTACAATGAGCAGTTCTTC.